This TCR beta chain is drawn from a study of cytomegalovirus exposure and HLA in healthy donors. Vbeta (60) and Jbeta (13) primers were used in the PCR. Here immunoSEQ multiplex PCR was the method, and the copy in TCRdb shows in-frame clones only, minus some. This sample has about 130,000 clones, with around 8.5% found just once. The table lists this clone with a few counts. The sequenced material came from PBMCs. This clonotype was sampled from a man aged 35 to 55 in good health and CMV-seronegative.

CDR3 loop: CASSLGLANEQFF. Written as DNA, the CDR3 is TGCGCCAGCAGCTTGGGGCTAGCGAATGAGCAGTTCTTC. The chain is built from TRBV5-1 and TRBJ2-1; possibly TRBD2 for D (6 bases). The V and J ends lost 0 bases and 7 bases respectively, with 8 bases between them. The germline V gene encodes CDR1 SGHRS and CDR2 YFSETQ. CDR3 length: 13 amino acids.